This is a list of T cell receptor beta chains from one sample in a study of PD-1 blockade in classical Hodgkin lymphoma. Sequencing was performed with immunoSEQ multiplex PCR; in TCRdb, only in-frame clones are kept and a portion is missing. The data show approximately 93,000 clones, about three quarters seen once. The source was peripheral blood mononuclear cells (PBMCs), collected before the fourth cycle of nivolumab. All receptors come from a human donor with classical Hodgkin lymphoma. Each CDR3 is given with its conserved first and last residue. D genes are given only for firm matches. Some rows have no size entry. The others give once, few or many, or a class for an expanded clone.

j_gene | abundance | v_gene | d_gene | CDR3aa | CDR3nt
TRBJ2-1 | - | TRBV7-2 | TRBD1 | CASSLGGTGDKKFF | TGTGCCAGCAGCTTAGGAGGGACAGGGGACAAAAAGTTCTTC
TRBJ2-2 | - | TRBV7-6 | - | CASSLFRGTGELFF | TGTGCCAGCAGCTTATTTCGGGGCACCGGGGAGCTGTTTTTT
TRBJ2-4 | - | TRBV29-1 | - | CSVVVRELAKNIQYF | TGCAGCGTTGTGGTCAGGGAACTAGCCAAAAACATTCAGTACTTC
TRBJ2-7 | - | TRBV5-6 | - | CASSLTRYEQYF | TGTGCCAGCAGCTTGACTCGGTACGAGCAGTACTTC
TRBJ1-1 | once | TRBV6-1 | - | CASNMNTEAFF | TGTGCCAGCAATATGAACACTGAAGCTTTCTTT
TRBJ2-1 | - | TRBV7-3 | TRBD2 | CASSREGREQFF | TGTGCCAGCAGCCGGGAGGGCCGTGAGCAGTTCTTC
TRBJ1-5 | - | TRBV27 | - | CASSLQGPLSNQPQHF | TGTGCCAGCAGTTTACAGGGCCCCCTAAGCAATCAGCCCCAGCATTTT
TRBJ1-2 | - | TRBV18 | TRBD1 | CASSPGQGGYTF | TGTGCCAGCTCACCGGGACAGGGAGGCTACACCTTC
TRBJ2-2 | - | TRBV19 | - | CASRNFAGLGTGELFF | TGTGCCAGTAGGAATTTCGCAGGGCTGGGGACCGGGGAGCTGTTTTTT
TRBJ2-5 | - | TRBV10-3 | TRBD1 | CAISESIRDRLETQYF | TGTGCCATCAGTGAGTCGATCCGGGACAGGCTAGAGACCCAGTACTTC
TRBJ1-5 | - | TRBV21-1 | - | CASSNMAGRSNQPQHF | TGTGCCAGCAGCAATATGGCGGGACGGAGCAATCAGCCCCAGCATTTT
TRBJ1-5 | - | TRBV19 | - | CASSLDNQPQHF | TGTGCCAGTAGTCTAGACAATCAGCCCCAGCATTTT
TRBJ2-5 | - | TRBV6-5 | - | CASSVNYGETQYF | TGTGCCAGCAGTGTGAACTACGGGGAGACCCAGTACTTC
TRBJ2-2 | few | TRBV5-1 | - | CASSSGMDTGELFF | TGCGCCAGCAGCTCCGGGATGGACACCGGGGAGCTGTTTTTT
TRBJ2-1 | - | TRBV5-1 | TRBD2 | CASSPIAGAYNEQFF | TGCGCCAGCAGCCCAATAGCGGGAGCTTACAATGAGCAGTTCTTC
TRBJ1-4 | - | TRBV4-1 | - | CASSQNSGQSTNEKLFF | TGCGCCAGCAGCCAAAATTCAGGGCAGTCAACTAATGAAAAACTGTTTTTT
TRBJ2-5 | few | TRBV11-2 | TRBD2 | CASSLVAGGPETQYF | TGTGCCAGCAGCTTGGTAGCGGGGGGGCCGGAGACCCAGTACTTC
TRBJ2-1 | - | TRBV7-6 | TRBD2 | CASSKSGRPYNEQFF | TGTGCCAGCAGCAAAAGCGGGAGACCCTACAATGAGCAGTTCTTC
TRBJ2-5 | - | TRBV9 | TRBD2 | CASSLGTSGGILGETQYF | TGTGCCAGCAGCCTCGGGACTAGCGGGGGTATATTAGGAGAGACCCAGTACTTC
TRBJ2-2 | once | TRBV19 | - | CASNRGGGELFF | TGTGCCAGTAACCGAGGGGGTGGGGAGCTGTTTTTT
TRBJ2-7 | - | TRBV28 | TRBD1 | CASSSDRADF | TGTGCCAGCAGTTCGGACAGGGCGGACTTC
TRBJ2-3 | - | TRBV7-2 | - | CASSSLKYTDTQYF | TGTGCCAGCAGCTCTCTAAAATACACAGATACGCAGTATTTT
TRBJ1-5 | - | TRBV9 | - | CASSVAPGPTTVEPQHF | TGTGCCAGCAGCGTAGCCCCCGGGCCGACGACTGTGGAGCCCCAGCATTTT
TRBJ1-1 | once | TRBV11-2 | TRBD1 | CASNPGDRGPEAFF | TGTGCCAGCAACCCGGGGGACAGGGGGCCTGAAGCTTTCTTT
TRBJ2-6 | - | TRBV6-6 | - | CASQGAGANVLTF | TGTGCCAGCCAGGGTGCTGGGGCCAACGTCCTGACTTTC
TRBJ1-2 | - | TRBV6-6 | - | CASTTIGQSYGYTF | TGTGCCAGCACCACAATCGGACAGTCATATGGCTACACCTTC
TRBJ2-1 | - | TRBV28 | TRBD1 | CASSRERQGARSYNEQFF | TGTGCCAGCAGCCGAGAGCGACAGGGGGCGAGATCTTACAATGAGCAGTTCTTC
TRBJ2-3 | - | TRBV28 | - | CASSLMGRSRSSTDTQYF | TGTGCCAGCAGTTTAATGGGCAGGTCAAGATCTAGCACAGATACGCAGTATTTT
TRBJ2-3 | - | TRBV7-2 | TRBD2 | CASSKGLAGTQYF | TGTGCCAGCAGCAAAGGACTAGCGGGAACGCAGTATTTT
TRBJ2-2 | - | TRBV9 | - | CASSEGLKNTGELFF | TGTGCCAGCAGCGAGGGCCTAAAGAACACCGGGGAGCTGTTTTTT
TRBJ2-7 | - | TRBV11-2 | TRBD2 | CASSSRGGGGFSYEQYF | TGTGCCAGCAGCTCCCGCGGGGGCGGGGGGTTTTCCTACGAGCAGTACTTC
TRBJ2-5 | - | TRBV18 | TRBD1 | CASSPPGGQVMTQYF | TGTGCCAGCTCACCACCGGGGGGACAGGTTATGACCCAGTACTTC
TRBJ2-1 | - | TRBV20-1 | - | CSARKELEQFF | TGCAGTGCTAGAAAGGAGCTTGAGCAGTTCTTC
TRBJ1-1 | few | TRBV4-2 | - | CASSQHSLNTEAFF | TGTGCCAGCAGCCAACATTCTTTGAACACTGAAGCTTTCTTT
TRBJ1-1 | once | TRBV10-3 | - | CAISERGGSTFF | TGTGCCATCAGTGAGAGGGGGGGCTCGACGTTCTTT
TRBJ2-6 | - | TRBV4-1 | TRBD1 | CASSQWDSSSGANVLTF | TGCGCCAGCAGCCAGTGGGACAGCTCCTCTGGGGCCAACGTCCTGACTTTC
TRBJ1-2 | - | TRBV7-2 | TRBD1 | CASSLGWGQGEKRGYTF | TGTGCCAGCAGCTTAGGATGGGGACAGGGGGAAAAACGTGGCTACACCTTC